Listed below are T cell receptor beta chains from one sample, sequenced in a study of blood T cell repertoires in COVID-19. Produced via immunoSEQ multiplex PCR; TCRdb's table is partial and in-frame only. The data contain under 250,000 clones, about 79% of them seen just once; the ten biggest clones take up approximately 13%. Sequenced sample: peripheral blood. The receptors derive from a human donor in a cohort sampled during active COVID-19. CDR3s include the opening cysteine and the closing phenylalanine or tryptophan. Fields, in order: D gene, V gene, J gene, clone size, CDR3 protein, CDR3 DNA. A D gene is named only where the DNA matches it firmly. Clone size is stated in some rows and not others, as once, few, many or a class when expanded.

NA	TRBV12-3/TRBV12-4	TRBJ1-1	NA	CASSRGTEAFF	TGTGCCAGCAGCAGGGGCACTGAAGCTTTCTTT
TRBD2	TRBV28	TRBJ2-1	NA	CASRGTSANNEQFF	TGTGCCAGCAGGGGGACTAGCGCCAACAATGAGCAGTTCTTC
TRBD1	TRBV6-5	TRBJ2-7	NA	CASSHTGTGAYEQYF	TGTGCCAGCAGTCATACCGGGACAGGGGCCTACGAGCAGTACTTC
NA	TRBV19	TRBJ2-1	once	CASSRLTYNEQFF	TGTGCCAGTAGCCGGTTGACCTACAATGAGCAGTTCTTC
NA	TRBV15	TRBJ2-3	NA	CATSRFPQDTQYF	TGTGCCACCAGCAGATTCCCCCAGGATACGCAGTATTTT
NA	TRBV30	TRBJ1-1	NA	CAWAWTVNTEAFF	TGTGCCTGGGCCTGGACAGTGAACACTGAAGCTTTCTTT
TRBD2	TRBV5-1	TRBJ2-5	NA	CASSLNGLAGQETQYF	TGCGCCAGCAGCTTGAATGGGCTAGCGGGACAAGAGACCCAGTACTTC
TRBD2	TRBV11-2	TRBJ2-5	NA	CASGASGRTQETQYF	TGTGCCAGCGGGGCTAGCGGGAGGACTCAAGAGACCCAGTACTTC
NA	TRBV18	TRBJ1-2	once	CASSPDQQVFNYGYTF	TGTGCCAGCTCTCCCGACCAACAGGTTTTTAACTATGGCTACACCTTC
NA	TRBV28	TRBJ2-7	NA	CASSLGRGEQYF	TGTGCCAGCAGTTTGGGTAGGGGCGAGCAGTACTTC
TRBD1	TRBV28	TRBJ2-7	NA	CASRDSGTGSYEQYF	TGTGCCAGCAGGGATTCCGGGACAGGCTCCTACGAGCAGTACTTC
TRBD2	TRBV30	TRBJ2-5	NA	CAWSGKSSGAKETQYF	TGTGCCTGGAGTGGAAAATCTAGCGGAGCTAAAGAGACCCAGTACTTC
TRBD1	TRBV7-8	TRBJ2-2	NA	CASSNRDRPTGELFF	TGTGCCAGCAGCAACAGGGACAGGCCTACCGGGGAGCTGTTTTTT
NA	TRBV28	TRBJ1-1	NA	CASERGQNTEAFF	TGTGCCAGTGAAAGGGGACAGAACACTGAAGCTTTCTTT
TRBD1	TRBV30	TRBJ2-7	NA	CAWSVKGTAYYEQYF	TGTGCCTGGAGTGTTAAAGGGACAGCCTACTACGAGCAGTACTTC
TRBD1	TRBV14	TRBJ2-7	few	CASSQPGTASSYEQYF	TGTGCCAGCAGCCAACCTGGGACAGCAAGCTCCTACGAGCAGTACTTC
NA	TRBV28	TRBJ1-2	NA	CASSLPSGSYGYTF	TGTGCCAGCAGTTTACCGTCGGGGAGCTATGGCTACACCTTC
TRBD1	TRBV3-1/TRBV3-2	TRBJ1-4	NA	CASSRGEGGNEKLFF	TGTGCCAGCAGCCGCGGGGAAGGGGGCAATGAAAAACTGTTTTTT
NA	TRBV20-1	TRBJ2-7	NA	CSASGGPYEQYF	TGCAGTGCTAGTGGGGGGCCCTACGAGCAGTACTTC
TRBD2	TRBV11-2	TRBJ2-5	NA	CASSPGLAGDETQYF	TGTGCCAGCAGCCCCGGACTAGCGGGAGATGAGACCCAGTACTTC
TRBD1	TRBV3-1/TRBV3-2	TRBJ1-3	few	CASSQTGAGGNTIYF	TGTGCCAGCAGCCAAACAGGGGCTGGTGGAAACACCATATATTTT
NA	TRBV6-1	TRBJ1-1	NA	CASSVGRVYMNTEAFF	TGTGCCAGCAGTGTGGGCCGCGTCTACATGAACACTGAAGCTTTCTTT
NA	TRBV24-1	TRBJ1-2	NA	CATSQGQGGYGYTF	TGTGCCACCAGCCAGGGTCAGGGCGGCTATGGCTACACCTTC
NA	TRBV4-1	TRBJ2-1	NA	CASSQETNHGYDEQFF	TGCGCCAGCAGCCAGGAGACCAACCATGGTTATGATGAGCAGTTCTTC
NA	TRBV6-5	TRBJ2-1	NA	CASSYGREPLYEQFF	TGTGCCAGCAGTTACGGGCGTGAACCCCTCTATGAGCAGTTCTTC
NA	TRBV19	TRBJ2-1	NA	CATVHLYNEQFF	TGTGCCACCGTGCACTTATACAATGAGCAGTTCTTC
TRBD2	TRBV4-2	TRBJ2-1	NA	CASSQGTSGFSPSSYNEQFF	TGTGCCAGCAGCCAAGGGACTAGCGGGTTTTCGCCGAGCTCCTACAATGAGCAGTTCTTC
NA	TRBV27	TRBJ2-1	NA	CASSFRTRYEQFF	TGTGCCAGCAGTTTCCGCACTAGATATGAGCAGTTCTTC
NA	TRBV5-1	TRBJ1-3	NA	CASSTPLQDYSGNTIYF	TGCGCCAGCAGCACCCCGCTACAGGATTACTCTGGAAACACCATATATTTT
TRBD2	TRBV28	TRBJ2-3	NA	CASSFGSGLGTDTQYF	TGTGCCAGCAGTTTTGGTAGCGGGCTGGGCACAGATACGCAGTATTTT
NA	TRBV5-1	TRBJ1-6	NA	CASSSGGWNSPLHF	TGCGCCAGCAGCTCTGGAGGGTGGAATTCACCCCTCCACTTT
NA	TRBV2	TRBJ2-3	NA	CASSESSNTQYF	TGTGCCAGCAGTGAGAGTTCAAATACGCAGTATTTT
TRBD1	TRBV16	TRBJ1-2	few	CASSQMEKGAGYTF	TGTGCCAGCAGCCAAATGGAGAAGGGGGCTGGCTACACCTTC
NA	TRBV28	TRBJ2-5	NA	CASSFPQGRRETQYF	TGTGCCAGCAGTTTCCCCCAGGGTAGAAGAGAGACCCAGTACTTC
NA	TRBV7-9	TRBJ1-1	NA	CASSSEVRAGKAFF	TGTGCCAGCAGCTCCGAGGTCCGGGCAGGGAAAGCTTTCTTT
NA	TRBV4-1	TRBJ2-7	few	CASRSYTGYSYEQYF	TGCGCCAGCAGATCATATACAGGGTACTCCTACGAGCAGTACTTC
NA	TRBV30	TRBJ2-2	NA	CAWTGTVENTGELFF	TGTGCCTGGACCGGGACTGTCGAGAACACCGGGGAGCTGTTTTTT
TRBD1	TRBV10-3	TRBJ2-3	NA	CAISAEYRGASTDTQYF	TGTGCCATCAGTGCCGAGTACAGGGGGGCTAGCACAGATACGCAGTATTTT